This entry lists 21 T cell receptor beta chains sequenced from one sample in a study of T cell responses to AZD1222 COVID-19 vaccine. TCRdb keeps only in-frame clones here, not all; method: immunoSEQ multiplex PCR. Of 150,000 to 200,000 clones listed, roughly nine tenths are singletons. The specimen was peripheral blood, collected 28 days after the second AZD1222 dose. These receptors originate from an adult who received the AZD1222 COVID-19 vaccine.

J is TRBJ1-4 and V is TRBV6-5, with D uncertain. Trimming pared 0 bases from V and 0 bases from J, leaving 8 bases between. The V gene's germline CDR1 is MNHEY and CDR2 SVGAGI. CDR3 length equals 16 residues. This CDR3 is CASSYSRTSTNEKLFF. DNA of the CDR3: TGTGCCAGCAGTTACTCCCGGACCTCAACTAATGAAAAACTGTTTTTT.

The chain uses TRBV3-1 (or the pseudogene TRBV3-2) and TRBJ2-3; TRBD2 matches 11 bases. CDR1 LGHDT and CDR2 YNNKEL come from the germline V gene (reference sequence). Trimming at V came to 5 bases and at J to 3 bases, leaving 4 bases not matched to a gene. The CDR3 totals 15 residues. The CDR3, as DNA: TGTGCCAGCAGCTCCAGACTAGCGGGGACAGATACGCAGTATTTT. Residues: CASSSRLAGTDTQYF.

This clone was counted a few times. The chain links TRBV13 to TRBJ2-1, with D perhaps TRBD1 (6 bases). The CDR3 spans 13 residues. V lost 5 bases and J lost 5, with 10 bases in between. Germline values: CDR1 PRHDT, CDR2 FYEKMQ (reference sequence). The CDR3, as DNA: TGTGCCAGCAGCAGGGACACCCACAATGAGCAGTTCTTC. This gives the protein CASSRDTHNEQFF.

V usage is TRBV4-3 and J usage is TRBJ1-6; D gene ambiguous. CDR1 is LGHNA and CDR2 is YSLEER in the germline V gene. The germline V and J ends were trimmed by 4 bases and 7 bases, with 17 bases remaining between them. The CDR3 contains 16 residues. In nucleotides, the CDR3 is TGCGCCAGCAGCCCCCGCCCGGGCTCGGGAAATTCACCCCTCCACTTT. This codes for CASSPRPGSGNSPLHF.

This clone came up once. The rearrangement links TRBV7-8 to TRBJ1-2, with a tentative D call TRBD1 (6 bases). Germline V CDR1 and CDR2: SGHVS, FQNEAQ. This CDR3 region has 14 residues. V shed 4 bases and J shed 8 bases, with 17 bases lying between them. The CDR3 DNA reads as TGTGCCAGCAGCTCCCGGACAGCTCTTGGCGGCTACACCTTC. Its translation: CASSSRTALGGYTF.

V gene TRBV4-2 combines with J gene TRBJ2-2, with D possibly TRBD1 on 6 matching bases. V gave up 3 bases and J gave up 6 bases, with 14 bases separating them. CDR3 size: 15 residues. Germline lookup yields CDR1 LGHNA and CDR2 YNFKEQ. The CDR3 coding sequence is TGTGCCAGCAGCCACATCAGGGGTGTCGCCGGGGAGCTGTTTTTT. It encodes CASSHIRGVAGELFF.

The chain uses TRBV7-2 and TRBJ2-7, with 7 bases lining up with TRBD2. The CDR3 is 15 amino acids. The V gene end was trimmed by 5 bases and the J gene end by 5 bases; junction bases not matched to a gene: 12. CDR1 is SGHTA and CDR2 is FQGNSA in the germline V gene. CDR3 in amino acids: CASSNLGGRLHEQYF. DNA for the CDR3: TGTGCCAGCAGCAATCTAGGCGGGAGACTCCACGAGCAGTACTTC.

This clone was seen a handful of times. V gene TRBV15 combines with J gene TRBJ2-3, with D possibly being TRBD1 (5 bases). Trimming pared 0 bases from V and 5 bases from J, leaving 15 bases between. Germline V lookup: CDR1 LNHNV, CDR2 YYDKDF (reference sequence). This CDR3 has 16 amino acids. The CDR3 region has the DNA TGTGCCACCAGCAGAGATTTAGGGGCAGGTCGAGATACGCAGTATTTT. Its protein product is CATSRDLGAGRDTQYF.

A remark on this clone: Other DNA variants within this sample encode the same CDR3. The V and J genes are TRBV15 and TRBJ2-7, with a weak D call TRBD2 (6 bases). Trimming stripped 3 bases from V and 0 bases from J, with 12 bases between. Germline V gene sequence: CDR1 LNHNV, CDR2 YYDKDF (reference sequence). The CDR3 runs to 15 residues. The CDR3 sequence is CATSRDRGSSYEQYF. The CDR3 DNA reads TGTGCCACCAGCAGGGATCGGGGGAGCTCCTACGAGCAGTACTTC.

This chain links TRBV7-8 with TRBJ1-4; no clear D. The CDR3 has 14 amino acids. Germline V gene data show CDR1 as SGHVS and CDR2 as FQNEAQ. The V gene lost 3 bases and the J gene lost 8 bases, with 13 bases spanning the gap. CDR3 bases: TGTGCCAGCAGCTTTGAGAGAGTGGGGGAAAAACTGTTTTTT. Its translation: CASSFERVGEKLFF.

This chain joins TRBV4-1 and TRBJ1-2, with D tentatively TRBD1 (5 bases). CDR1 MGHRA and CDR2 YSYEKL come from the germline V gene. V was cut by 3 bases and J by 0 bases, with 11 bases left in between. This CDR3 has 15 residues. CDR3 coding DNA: TGCGCCAGCAGCCAGACAGTGCTAGCTAACTATGGCTACACCTTC. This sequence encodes CASSQTVLANYGYTF.

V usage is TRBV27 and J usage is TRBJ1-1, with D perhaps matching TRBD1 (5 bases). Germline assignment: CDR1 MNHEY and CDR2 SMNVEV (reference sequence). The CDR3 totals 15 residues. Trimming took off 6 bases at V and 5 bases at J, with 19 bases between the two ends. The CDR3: CASRSEGQGQTEAFF. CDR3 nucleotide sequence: TGTGCCAGCAGGAGTGAGGGGCAGGGCCAAACTGAAGCTTTCTTT.

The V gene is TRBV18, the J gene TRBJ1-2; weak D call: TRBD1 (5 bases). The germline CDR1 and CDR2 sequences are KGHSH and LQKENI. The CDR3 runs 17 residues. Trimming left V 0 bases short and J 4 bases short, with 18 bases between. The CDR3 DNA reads TGTGCCAGCTCACCACCCAACCAGGGTGTCGGTGGCTATGGCTACACCTTC. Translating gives CASSPPNQGVGGYGYTF.

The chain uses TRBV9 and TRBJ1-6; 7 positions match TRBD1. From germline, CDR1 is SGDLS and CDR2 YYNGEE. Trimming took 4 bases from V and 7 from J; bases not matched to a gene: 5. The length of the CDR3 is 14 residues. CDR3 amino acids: CASSYRGENSPLHF. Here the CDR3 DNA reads TGTGCCAGCAGCTACAGGGGCGAAAATTCACCCCTCCACTTT.

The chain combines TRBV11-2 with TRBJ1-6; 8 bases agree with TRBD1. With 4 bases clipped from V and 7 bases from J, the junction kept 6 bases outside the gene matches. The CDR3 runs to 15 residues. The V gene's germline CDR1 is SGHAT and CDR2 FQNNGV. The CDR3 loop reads CASSSDRGRNSPLHF. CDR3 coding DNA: TGTGCCAGCAGCTCTGACAGGGGTAGGAATTCACCCCTCCACTTT.

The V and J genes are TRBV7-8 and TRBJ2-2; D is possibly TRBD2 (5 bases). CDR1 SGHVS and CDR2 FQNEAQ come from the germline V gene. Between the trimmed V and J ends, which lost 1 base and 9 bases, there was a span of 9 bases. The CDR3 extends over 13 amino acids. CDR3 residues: CASSLDTGWELFF. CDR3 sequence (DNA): TGTGCCAGCAGCTTAGATACGGGATGGGAGCTGTTTTTT.

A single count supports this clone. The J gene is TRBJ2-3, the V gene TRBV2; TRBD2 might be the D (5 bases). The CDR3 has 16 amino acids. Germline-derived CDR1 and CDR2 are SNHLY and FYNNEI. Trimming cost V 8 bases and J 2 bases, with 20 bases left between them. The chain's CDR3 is CASLLDLPVITDTQYF. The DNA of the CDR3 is TGTGCCAGCCTTCTGGACTTGCCCGTCATCACAGATACGCAGTATTTT.

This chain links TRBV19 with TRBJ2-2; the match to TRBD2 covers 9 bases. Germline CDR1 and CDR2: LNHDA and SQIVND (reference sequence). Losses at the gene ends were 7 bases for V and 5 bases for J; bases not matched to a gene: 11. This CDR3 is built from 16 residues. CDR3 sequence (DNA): TGTGCCAGTATCAAGCTAGCGGGGAGATATACCGGGGAGCTGTTTTTT. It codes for CASIKLAGRYTGELFF.

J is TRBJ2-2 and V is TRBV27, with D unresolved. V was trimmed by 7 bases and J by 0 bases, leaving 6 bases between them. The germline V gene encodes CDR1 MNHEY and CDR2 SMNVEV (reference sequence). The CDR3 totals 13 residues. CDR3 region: CASTQTNTGELFF. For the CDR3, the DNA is TGTGCCAGCACCCAGACGAACACCGGGGAGCTGTTTTTT.

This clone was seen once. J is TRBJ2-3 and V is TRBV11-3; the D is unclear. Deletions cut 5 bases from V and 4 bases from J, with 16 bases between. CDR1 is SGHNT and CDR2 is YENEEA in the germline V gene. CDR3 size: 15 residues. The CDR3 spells CASSKMSSEADTQYF. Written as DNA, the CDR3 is TGTGCCAGCAGCAAAATGTCTAGTGAGGCAGATACGCAGTATTTT.

CDR3 sequence: CASSPPFLADNEQFF. The CDR3 DNA sequence: TGTGCCAGCTCACCCCCCTTTTTAGCGGACAATGAGCAGTTCTTC. This chain links TRBV18 with TRBJ2-1, with D maybe TRBD2 (6 bases). CDR3 length: 15 amino acids. V was trimmed by 3 bases and J by 5 bases, leaving 14 bases between them. In germline, CDR1 is KGHSH, CDR2 LQKENI. The variable domain in full, completed from reference TRBV18 and TRBJ2-1, reads NAGVMQNPRHLVRRRGQEARLRCSPMKGHSHVYWYRQLPEEGLKFMVYLQKENIIDESGMPKERFSAEFPKEGPSILRIQQVVRGDSAAYFCASSPPFLADNEQFFGPGTRLTVL.